The TCR beta chain under discussion was sequenced for a study of cytomegalovirus exposure and HLA in healthy donors. General study results and limits: In terms of immune exposure information, only CMV serostatus was available.

This CDR3 is built from 16 residues. Germline CDR1 and CDR2: SGDLS and YYNGEE. Trimming cost V 0 bases and J 2 bases, with 13 bases left between them. In the case of this clone: Its antigen remains unidentified.

The PCR used 60 Vbeta and 13 Jbeta primers. Repertoires were generated with immunoSEQ multiplex PCR, while TCRdb's copy carries only in-frame clones and drops some. The sample holds 110,000 to 150,000 clones, about four fifths seen once. Sequencing used PBMCs. This sequence originates from a woman between 18 and 29 years old in good health and CMV-seropositive. J is TRBJ2-3 and V is TRBV9; a weak D match, TRBD2 (6 bases). The CDR3 loop is CASSVEWGDFTDTQYF. The CDR3 DNA reads TGTGCCAGCAGCGTAGAATGGGGGGACTTCACAGATACGCAGTATTTT.